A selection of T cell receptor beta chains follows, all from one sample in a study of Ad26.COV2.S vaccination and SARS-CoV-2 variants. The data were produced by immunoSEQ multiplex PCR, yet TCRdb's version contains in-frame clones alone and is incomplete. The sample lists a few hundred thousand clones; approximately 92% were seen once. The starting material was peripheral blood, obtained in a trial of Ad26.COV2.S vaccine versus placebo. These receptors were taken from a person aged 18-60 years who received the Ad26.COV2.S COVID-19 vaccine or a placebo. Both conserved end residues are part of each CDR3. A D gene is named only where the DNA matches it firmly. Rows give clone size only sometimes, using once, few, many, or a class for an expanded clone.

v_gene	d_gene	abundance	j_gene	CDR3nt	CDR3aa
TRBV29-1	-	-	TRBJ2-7	TGCAGCGTTGAAGGGGAGGTGGGCAAACCGAGGGAGCAGTACTTC	CSVEGEVGKPREQYF
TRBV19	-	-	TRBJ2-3	TGTGCCAGTAGTATTGCGGGGAACACAGATACGCAGTATTTT	CASSIAGNTDTQYF
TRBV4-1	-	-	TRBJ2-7	TGCGCCAGCAGCCAAGATCGCGTGGGAACTGCCTCCTACGAGCAGTACTTC	CASSQDRVGTASYEQYF
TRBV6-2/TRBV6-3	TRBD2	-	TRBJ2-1	TGTGCCAGCAGTGACCGGACTAGCGGGCTCTACAATGAGCAGTTCTTC	CASSDRTSGLYNEQFF
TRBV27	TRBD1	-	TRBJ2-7	TGTGCCAGCAGTTCAGGACAGGGGGCGGACGAGCAGTACTTC	CASSSGQGADEQYF
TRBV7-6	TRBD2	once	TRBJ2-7	TGTGCCAGCAGCTTAAGGCTAGCGGGAGTGAATTCCGAGCAGTACTTC	CASSLRLAGVNSEQYF
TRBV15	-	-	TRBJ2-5	TGTGCCACCAGCAGCGGCCACGGAGAGACCCAGTACTTC	CATSSGHGETQYF
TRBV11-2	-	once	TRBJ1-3	TGTGCCAGCAGCTTGATTGGGGACACCATATATTTT	CASSLIGDTIYF
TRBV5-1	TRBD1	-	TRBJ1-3	TGCGCCAGCAGCCAGGGACAGGGTGCTGGAAACACCATATATTTT	CASSQGQGAGNTIYF
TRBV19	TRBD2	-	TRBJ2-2	TGTGCCAGTAGTATAGGGATAGCGGGAGGGCCTTCCGGGGAGCTGTTTTTT	CASSIGIAGGPSGELFF
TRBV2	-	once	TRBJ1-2	TGTGCCAGCAGTGAAAATAACTATGGCTACACCTTC	CASSENNYGYTF
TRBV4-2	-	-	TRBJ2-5	TGTGCCAGCAGCCAAGAAACCGGCGAGACCCAGTACTTC	CASSQETGETQYF
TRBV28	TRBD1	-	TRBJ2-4	TGTGCCAGCAGCTTAGGGGGGCTTGGACAGGGCGTAAACATTCAGTACTTC	CASSLGGLGQGVNIQYF
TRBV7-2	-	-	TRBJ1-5	TGTGCCAGCAGCTTCTTAAATAGCAATCAGCCCCAGCATTTT	CASSFLNSNQPQHF
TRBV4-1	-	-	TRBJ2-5	TGCGCCAGCAGCCAAGTAACAGGGATGGAGACCCAGTACTTC	CASSQVTGMETQYF
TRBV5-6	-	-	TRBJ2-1	TGTGCCAGCAGCTTGCCTGGGACTTGGTCAAGCTCCTACAATGAGCAGTTCTTC	CASSLPGTWSSSYNEQFF
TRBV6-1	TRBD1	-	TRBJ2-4	TGTGCCAGCAGTGAACGGACAGGGTCGGCGGGCTATAAAAACATTCAGTACTTC	CASSERTGSAGYKNIQYF
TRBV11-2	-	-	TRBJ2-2	TGTGCCAGCCAGCTTAGCACCGGGGAGCTGTTTTTT	CASQLSTGELFF
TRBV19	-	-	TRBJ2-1	TGTGCCAGTAGTATAGGGGCTAGCCCGTTCTTC	CASSIGASPFF
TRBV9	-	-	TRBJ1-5	TGTGCCAGCAGCGCCCAGGGAAACAATCAGCCCCAGCATTTT	CASSAQGNNQPQHF
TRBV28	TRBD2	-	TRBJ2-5	TGTGCCAGCAGTTTCCCCTCTAGCGGGAGGCCTCAAGAGACCCAGTACTTC	CASSFPSSGRPQETQYF
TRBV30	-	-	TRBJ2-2	TGTGCCTGGAGCCCCCTTTGGGCCGGGGAGCTGTTTTTT	CAWSPLWAGELFF
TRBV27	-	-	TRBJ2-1	TGTGCCAGCAGTTTGGGGGGAAGCAATGAGCAGTTCTTC	CASSLGGSNEQFF
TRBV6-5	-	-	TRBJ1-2	TGTGCCAGCGCTAGGGGGGTTACCGAGACCTATGGCTACACCTTC	CASARGVTETYGYTF
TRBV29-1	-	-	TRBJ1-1	TGCAGCGTTGACCCCCACCCCACTGAAGCTTTCTTT	CSVDPHPTEAFF
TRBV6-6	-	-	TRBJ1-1	TGTGCCAGCAGTCCTAGCGGGCAGGTCACTGAAGCTTTCTTT	CASSPSGQVTEAFF
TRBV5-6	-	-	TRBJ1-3	TGTGCCAGCAGCTTGTGGGGTACGACAGTTTCCTCTGGAAACACCATATATTTT	CASSLWGTTVSSGNTIYF
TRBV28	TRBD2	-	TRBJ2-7	TGTGCCTCTCTCCCTGGGGCGGGAGGTCCCTACGAGCAGTACTTC	CASLPGAGGPYEQYF
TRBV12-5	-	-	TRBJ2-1	TGTGCTAGTGGTTTGGTACTAGTCAGCAATGAGCAGTTCTTC	CASGLVLVSNEQFF
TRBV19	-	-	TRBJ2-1	TGTGCCAGTAGTCGGGACTTTTACAATGAGCAGTTCTTC	CASSRDFYNEQFF
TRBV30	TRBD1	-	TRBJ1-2	TGTGCCTGGAATCGAGACCCTGTCGGGACAGGGGCTAACTATGGCTACACCTTC	CAWNRDPVGTGANYGYTF
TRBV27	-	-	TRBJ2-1	TGTGCCAGCAGTCTCGGGAGTACCTACAATGAGCAGTTCTTC	CASSLGSTYNEQFF
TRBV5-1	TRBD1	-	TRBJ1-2	TGCGCCAGCAGCTTGGACCCGACAGGGGGCTATGGCTACACCTTC	CASSLDPTGGYGYTF
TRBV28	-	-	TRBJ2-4	TGTGCCAGCAGTTCCCCAGGGGTCGAAAACATTCAGTACTTC	CASSSPGVENIQYF
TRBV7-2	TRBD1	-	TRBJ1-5	TGTGCCAGCAGCTCCGGACAGGGGGGGACTCAGCCCCAGCATTTT	CASSSGQGGTQPQHF
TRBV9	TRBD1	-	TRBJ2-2	TGTGCCACTGACAGGGGGAACACCGGGGAGCTGTTTTTT	CATDRGNTGELFF
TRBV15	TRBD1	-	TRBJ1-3	TGTGCCACCAGCAGGGGAACAGGGGGCGCGTCTGGAAACACCATATATTTT	CATSRGTGGASGNTIYF
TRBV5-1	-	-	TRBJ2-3	TGCGCCAGCAGCTTGGCCAGGGAAACAGATACGCAGTATTTT	CASSLARETDTQYF
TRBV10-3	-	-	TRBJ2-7	TGTGCCATCAGTGAGCCGGGGGCTCTGGGGTATGAGCAGTACTTC	CAISEPGALGYEQYF
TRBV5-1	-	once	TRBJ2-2	TGCGCCAGCAGCTTCGAGGGGGGCACCGGGGAGCTGTTTTTT	CASSFEGGTGELFF
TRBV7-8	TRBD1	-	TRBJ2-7	TGTGCCAGCAGCAGGGCCGGGACAGGCCCCTACGAGCAGTACTTC	CASSRAGTGPYEQYF
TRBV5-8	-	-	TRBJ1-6	TGTGCCAGCAGCTTGAGTCGGGGGTCCCTCCACTTT	CASSLSRGSLHF
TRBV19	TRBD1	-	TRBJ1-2	TGTGCCAGTAGTACCATACTCGGGACAGGGGGTACTAACTATGGCTACACCTTC	CASSTILGTGGTNYGYTF
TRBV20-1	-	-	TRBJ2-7	TGCAGTGCTAGTTTCTACGGGAGCCCCTCCTACGAGCAGTACTTC	CSASFYGSPSYEQYF